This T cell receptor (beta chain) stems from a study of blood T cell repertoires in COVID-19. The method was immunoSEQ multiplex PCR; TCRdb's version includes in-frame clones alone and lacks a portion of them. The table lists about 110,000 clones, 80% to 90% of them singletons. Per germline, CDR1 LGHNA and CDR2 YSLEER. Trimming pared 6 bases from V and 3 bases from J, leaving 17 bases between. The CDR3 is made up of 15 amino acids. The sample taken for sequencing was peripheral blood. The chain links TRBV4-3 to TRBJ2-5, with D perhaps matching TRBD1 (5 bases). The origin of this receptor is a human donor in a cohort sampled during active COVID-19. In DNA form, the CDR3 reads TGCGCCAGCAGGGGGCGAAGGTATCTTAAAGAGACCCAGTACTTC. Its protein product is CASRGRRYLKETQYF.